Given below is one TCR beta chain in context. This entry is derived from a study of Ad26.COV2.S vaccination and SARS-CoV-2 variants. Treatment given: about 20 received Ad26.COV2.S at low or high dose, single or two shots; roughly five received placebo; per-sample allocation not given. The samples date from day 63 after the first vaccine or placebo injection. The assay was immunoSEQ multiplex PCR, and TCRdb's table has in-frame clones only and misses some. The sample shows some 320,000 clones, roughly 84% of them seen only once. Per the germline V gene, CDR1 is SGHRS and CDR2 is YFSETQ. Trimming cost V 2 bases and J 1 base; bases outside gene matches: 4. CDR3 length equals 15 residues.

J is TRBJ1-1 and V is TRBV5-1; 8 bases map to TRBD1. The sequence was collected from a person between 18 and 59 years old who received the Ad26.COV2.S COVID-19 vaccine or a placebo. Sequenced material: peripheral blood, taken in a trial of Ad26.COV2.S vaccine versus placebo. CDR3 DNA sequence: TGCGCCAGCAGCTTAACTGGACAGGGGAACACTGAAGCTTTCTTT. It codes for CASSLTGQGNTEAFF.